These T cell receptor beta chains were read from a single sample in a study of CD8 T cells in Susac syndrome. TCRdb recomputed calls from the immunoSEQ multiplex PCR reads with MiXCR, one row per CDR3 protein. The table lists around 70,000 distinct CDR3 sequences, approximately 93% of them singletons. Input material: CD8+ T cells from PBMCs. The source of these receptors is a human donor with multiple sclerosis. The CDR3 runs from the conserved cysteine through the conserved F or W. Fields, in order: J gene, V gene, CDR3 length, D gene, clone size, CDR3 protein, CDR3 DNA. The D gene is left open where the match is weak. Part of the rows lack a size; the others show once, few, many or a class for expanded clones.

TRBJ2-4,TRBV12-3/TRBV12-4,12,.,.,CASTLGGNIQYF,TGTGCCAGCACCTTGGGGGGAAACATTCAGTACTTC
TRBJ2-1,TRBV28,17,TRBD1,once,CASSPQDREDSYNEQFF,TGTGCCAGCAGTCCCCAGGACAGGGAAGACTCCTACAATGAGCAGTTCTTC
TRBJ2-2,TRBV29-1,13,.,.,CSVELQNTGELFF,TGCAGCGTTGAGCTCCAGAACACCGGGGAGCTGTTTTTT
TRBJ2-5,TRBV7-3,14,.,.,CASSLTGGEETQYF,TGTGCCAGCAGCTTAACAGGGGGGGAAGAGACCCAGTACTTC
TRBJ2-1,TRBV2,15,.,.,CASSGAGRLVNEQFF,TGTGCCAGCAGTGGGGCGGGGCGTTTAGTTAATGAGCAGTTCTTC
TRBJ1-2,TRBV7-9,14,.,.,CASSLATVNYGYTF,TGTGCCAGCAGCTTAGCCACAGTTAACTATGGCTACACCTTC
TRBJ2-7,TRBV19,14,.,.,CASSRRDGAYEQYF,TGTGCCAGTAGTCGCCGGGACGGAGCCTACGAGCAGTACTTC
TRBJ2-1,TRBV5-6,17,.,.,CASSLGGGRGSYNEQFF,TGTGCCAGCAGCCTAGGCGGGGGCCGGGGCTCCTACAATGAGCAGTTCTTC
TRBJ1-6,TRBV4-1,20,TRBD1,.,CASSQLPGQGAPLDNWALHF,TGCGCCAGCAGCCAACTACCGGGACAGGGGGCCCCCTTGGATAATTGGGCCCTCCACTTT
TRBJ2-1,TRBV29-1,16,TRBD2,.,CSVMRESGSSYNEQFF,TGCAGCGTTATGCGGGAGAGCGGGAGCTCCTACAATGAGCAGTTCTTC
TRBJ1-1,TRBV13,16,.,.,CASSPAGAGGNTEAFF,TGTGCCAGCAGCCCCGCTGGCGCCGGGGGGAACACTGAAGCTTTCTTT
TRBJ2-7,TRBV7-9,12,.,.,CAGGTVGIGQYF,TGTGCCGGAGGGACAGTTGGGATTGGGCAGTACTTC
TRBJ1-2,TRBV2,13,.,.,CATIPPDSGGYTF,TGTGCCACCATCCCCCCGGACAGCGGTGGCTACACCTTC
TRBJ2-5,TRBV3-1,14,.,.,CASSPWTFQETQYF,TGTGCCAGCAGCCCCTGGACATTCCAAGAGACCCAGTACTTC
TRBJ1-5,TRBV6-2/TRBV6-3,14,.,.,CASTQQGPNQPQHF,TGTGCCAGCACCCAACAGGGACCAAATCAGCCCCAGCATTTT
TRBJ1-1,TRBV3-1,13,.,.,CASSQVGETEAFF,TGTGCCAGCAGCCAAGTGGGCGAGACTGAAGCTTTCTTT
TRBJ1-2,TRBV7-9,13,TRBD1,.,CASSIPGGYGYTF,TGTGCCAGCAGCATTCCAGGGGGCTATGGCTACACCTTC
TRBJ2-7,TRBV7-9,15,TRBD1,.,CASSLQETGGYEQYF,TGTGCCAGCAGCTTACAAGAGACAGGGGGCTACGAGCAGTACTTC
TRBJ2-5,TRBV29-1,15,.,.,CSVEVAGAGQETQYF,TGCAGCGTTGAGGTTGCAGGCGCGGGACAAGAGACCCAGTACTTC
TRBJ1-1,TRBV3-1,16,TRBD1,.,CASSQEITGAATEAFF,TGTGCCAGCAGCCAGGAGATAACAGGGGCGGCCACTGAAGCTTTCTTT
TRBJ2-1,TRBV24-1,14,.,.,CATSDFADTNEQFF,TGTGCCACCAGTGATTTTGCGGACACTAATGAGCAGTTCTTC
TRBJ2-2,TRBV7-9,12,.,.,CASSLGPGELFF,TGTGCCAGCAGCTTAGGCCCCGGGGAGCTGTTTTTT
TRBJ2-1,TRBV5-6,14,.,.,CASSYLGVYNEQFF,TGTGCCAGCAGCTACCTCGGGGTTTACAATGAGCAGTTCTTC
TRBJ2-1,TRBV9,15,TRBD2,once,CASSPGLAGDNEQFF,TGTGCCAGCAGCCCTGGACTAGCGGGGGACAATGAGCAGTTCTTC
TRBJ2-5,TRBV30,13,.,.,CAWRWGSGETQYF,TGTGCCTGGAGGTGGGGGAGCGGTGAGACCCAGTACTTC
TRBJ1-2,TRBV29-1,13,.,.,CSVEARGYYGYTF,TGCAGCGTTGAAGCGCGGGGCTACTATGGCTACACCTTC
TRBJ1-5,TRBV5-1,15,.,.,CASSSWGGGDQPQHF,TGCGCCAGCAGCTCGTGGGGAGGCGGCGATCAGCCCCAGCATTTT
TRBJ2-2,TRBV7-9,19,TRBD2,.,CASSPRLAEGQLNTGELFF,TGTGCCAGCAGCCCTAGACTAGCGGAAGGACAATTAAACACCGGGGAGCTGTTTTTT
TRBJ2-5,TRBV3-1,17,TRBD2,once,CASSQDFTSGLGETQYF,TGTGCCAGCAGCCAAGACTTTACTAGCGGGCTGGGGGAGACCCAGTACTTC
TRBJ2-3,TRBV30,14,TRBD2,.,CAWGRSGGGDTQYF,TGTGCCTGGGGACGTAGCGGGGGCGGGGATACGCAGTATTTT
TRBJ1-5,TRBV9,14,.,.,CASSAQGRDQPQHF,TGTGCCAGCAGCGCCCAGGGGAGGGATCAGCCCCAGCATTTT
TRBJ2-7,TRBV7-6,13,.,once,CASSSTVSYEQYF,TGTGCCAGCAGCTCTACAGTATCCTACGAGCAGTACTTC
TRBJ1-4,TRBV9,15,.,.,CASSESGLSGEKLFF,TGTGCCAGCAGCGAATCGGGCCTAAGCGGTGAAAAACTGTTTTTT
TRBJ2-1,TRBV7-3,15,TRBD1,.,CASSLTGQGANEQFF,TGTGCCAGCAGCTTAACAGGACAGGGGGCCAATGAGCAGTTCTTC
TRBJ2-1,TRBV2,15,.,few,CASSVGGAAYNEQFF,TGTGCCAGCAGTGTCGGCGGAGCGGCCTACAATGAGCAGTTCTTC
TRBJ2-3,TRBV27,16,TRBD2,.,CASSPSGGHRTDTQYF,TGTGCCAGCAGTCCCTCGGGGGGGCATCGCACAGATACGCAGTATTTT
TRBJ2-5,TRBV29-1,15,TRBD1,.,CSVAPTGNSRETQYF,TGCAGCGTTGCACCGACAGGGAATTCAAGAGAGACCCAGTACTTC
TRBJ2-7,TRBV29-1,13,TRBD1,.,CSVVNRQGYEQYF,TGCAGCGTCGTCAATAGACAGGGCTACGAGCAGTACTTC
TRBJ1-2,TRBV27,14,TRBD1,.,CASSFGGGNYGYTF,TGTGCCAGCAGTTTTGGAGGGGGCAACTATGGCTACACCTTC